The next 7 T cell receptor beta chains were all read from a single sample in a study of cytomegalovirus exposure and HLA in healthy donors. Sequencing used immunoSEQ multiplex PCR; TCRdb keeps in-frame clones, though not all of them. Of about 92,000 clones in the sample, around 93% were seen once. Sequencing was performed on PBMCs. The receptors originated from a woman in her thirties in good health and CMV-seropositive.

The V gene is TRBV9, the J gene TRBJ1-2, with D tentatively TRBD1 (6 bases). From germline, CDR1 is SGDLS and CDR2 YYNGEE. Trimming removed 3 bases at V and 9 bases at J, with 21 bases between. The CDR3 is made up of 15 amino acids. CDR3 coding DNA: TGTGCCAGCAGCGCCGCTGCGGGGGCTTCTCTAAGCTACACCTTC. It encodes CASSAAAGASLSYTF.

The J gene is TRBJ2-2, the V gene TRBV19, with D possibly matching TRBD2 (6 bases). The germline V and J ends were trimmed by 7 bases and 7 bases, with 7 bases remaining between them. The length of the CDR3 is 11 residues. CDR1 and CDR2 (germline): LNHDA, SQIVND (reference sequence). CDR3 protein: CASIGSGELFF. The CDR3 region has the DNA TGTGCCAGTATCGGGAGCGGGGAGCTGTTTTTT.

V and J are TRBV10-2 and TRBJ2-7; a possible D gene is TRBD2 (6 bases). There are 15 residues in the CDR3. Germline V gives CDR1 WSHSY, CDR2 SAAADI. Trimming cost V 3 bases and J 3 bases, with 15 bases left between them. The chain's CDR3 is CASSDSRTNFYEQYF. For the CDR3, the DNA is TGCGCCAGCAGTGACTCTAGGACTAATTTCTACGAGCAGTACTTC.

V gene TRBV7-3 combines with J gene TRBJ2-1, with 7 positions matching TRBD2. This CDR3 spans 16 amino acids. With 3 bases clipped from V and 0 bases from J, the junction kept 5 bases outside the gene matches. Germline CDR1 and CDR2: SGHTA and FQGTGA. Here the CDR3 DNA reads TGTGCCAGCAGCTTTTCGGGGACTACCTCCTACAATGAGCAGTTCTTC. It encodes CASSFSGTTSYNEQFF.

This rearrangement joins TRBV7-9 to TRBJ2-1; TRBD2 agrees at 12 bases. Germline lookup yields CDR1 SEHNR and CDR2 FQNEAQ (reference sequence). The J segment lost 4 bases and the V segment lost 1 base, leaving 5 bases of the junction unmatched. The CDR3 spans 17 residues. Written as DNA, the CDR3 is TGTGCCAGCAGCTTAGATCTAGCGGGAGGGCCTTACAATGAGCAGTTCTTC. Amino acids: CASSLDLAGGPYNEQFF.

The CDR3 region is CASSLTSTTDTQYF. The CDR3 nucleotides are TGTGCCAGCAGCTTAACTAGCACCACAGATACGCAGTATTTT. The rearrangement joins TRBV7-9 to TRBJ2-3; TRBD2 might be the D (6 bases). CDR3 size: 14 residues. Germline CDR1 reads SEHNR; CDR2 reads FQNEAQ (reference sequence). With 2 bases removed from V and 2 bases from J, the gap between germline ends came to 8 bases.

This chain connects TRBV9 to TRBJ2-2; possibly TRBD2 for D (6 bases). Trimming shortened V by 2 bases and J by 5 bases, and 10 bases separated the two germline ends. The germline V gene has CDR1 SGDLS and CDR2 YYNGEE. This CDR3 comprises 14 residues. CDR3 residues: CASSVSAGTGELFF. The CDR3 coding sequence is TGTGCCAGCAGCGTTTCCGCGGGGACCGGGGAGCTGTTTTTT.